Below, 18 T cell receptor beta chains from the same sample are listed, as sequenced in a study of blood T cells in healthy people across ages. Together with a sample-barcoded 5' primer, a J-beta primer mix was included in a second PCR lasting 7 to 11 cycles. Each CDR3 protein gets one entry after TCRdb re-called the 5' RACE reads with MiXCR. The data show more than 650,000 distinct CDR3 sequences, with roughly 25% seen just once and 3% held by the top ten. The same sample was also used in a study of T cells of mothers and their children.

Material: blood. These receptors were collected from a boy younger than 18 in good health.

V and J are TRBV29-1 and TRBJ1-2, with D tentatively TRBD1 (5 bases). Trimming pared 0 bases from V and 1 base from J, leaving 12 bases between. The CDR3 spans 15 residues. CDR1 SQVTM and CDR2 ANQGSEA come from the germline V gene. This CDR3 is CSVEDSKGVNYGYTF. The CDR3 DNA follows: TGCAGCGTTGAAGATTCTAAAGGGGTTAACTATGGCTACACCTTC.

The genes are TRBV29-1 and TRBJ2-7, with TRBD1 matching 11 bases. The germline gives CDR1 SQVTM, CDR2 ANQGSEA. This CDR3 is built from 14 residues. The V and J ends lost 5 bases and 2 bases, in that order; junction bases with no gene match: 5. In DNA, the CDR3 is TGCAGCGTTTTAGGACAGGGGGCGGCCTACGAGCAGTACTTC. Translated: CSVLGQGAAYEQYF.

The V gene is TRBV6-2 or TRBV6-3, the J gene TRBJ2-1; 9 bases agree with TRBD2. The germline CDR1 and CDR2 sequences are MNHEY and SVGEGT. Trimming cost V 0 bases and J 3 bases; bases outside gene matches: 6. The CDR3 is made up of 17 amino acids. For the CDR3, the DNA is TGTGCCAGCAGTTACTCGCCTCCTAGCGGGATCTACAATGAGCAGTTCTTC. Its translation is CASSYSPPSGIYNEQFF.

This chain links TRBV5-1 with TRBJ1-4; D uncertain. V was trimmed by 4 bases and J by 1 base, leaving 14 bases between them. Germline loops: CDR1 SGHRS, CDR2 YFSETQ. This CDR3 has 16 residues. This CDR3 reads CASSPKFLRTNEKLFF. CDR3 nucleotide sequence: TGCGCCAGCAGCCCAAAGTTTTTGAGAACTAATGAAAAACTGTTTTTT.

This chain uses TRBV12-3 or TRBV12-4 with TRBJ1-1, with D perhaps TRBD1 (5 bases). The length of the CDR3 is 15 residues. Trimming took 5 bases from V and 4 from J, leaving 17 bases between them. The CDR3 sequence: CASSPQGRAGTEAFF. The CDR3 region has the DNA TGTGCCAGCAGTCCGCAGGGTAGGGCCGGCACTGAAGCTTTCTTT.

V is TRBV12-3 or TRBV12-4 and J is TRBJ1-2; weak D call: TRBD1 (5 bases). The CDR3 is made up of 15 amino acids. The ends were cut back, 4 bases at V and 4 bases at J, with 16 bases in the middle. For the CDR3, the DNA is TGTGCCAGCAGTTCAAGTAGCAGGGTCGGCTATGGCTACACCTTC. Translated: CASSSSSRVGYGYTF.

This clonotype occurred a few times. This rearrangement joins TRBV7-6 to TRBJ1-1, with D unresolved. Germline V gene sequence: CDR1 SGHVS, CDR2 FNYEAQ. V lost 1 base to trimming and J lost 2 bases, with 8 bases between them. The CDR3 is 14 amino acids. The CDR3 nucleotides are TGTGCCAGCAGCTTAGTAGTTGGCAACACTGAAGCTTTCTTT. Its translation: CASSLVVGNTEAFF.

The genes are TRBV6-6 and TRBJ2-5; possibly TRBD1 for D (6 bases). The end of the DNA fits TRBJ2-1 better, so the J call may be wrong. Germline CDR1 and CDR2: MNHNY and SVGAGI (reference sequence). The CDR3 length is 14 residues. The CDR3, as DNA: TGTGCCAGCAGAGAGGGGGTGGGATACAATGAGCAGTTCTTC. It codes for CASREGVGYNEQFF.

This chain joins TRBV7-8 and TRBJ2-3; D gene uncertain. Germline V gene lookup returns CDR1 SGHVS and CDR2 FQNEAQ. The CDR3 sequence is 14 residues long. The V end was cut by 1 base, the J end by 4 bases, with 9 bases between. The CDR3 reads CASSLGLGPDTQYF. In nucleotides, the CDR3 is TGTGCCAGCAGCTTAGGTTTAGGCCCAGATACGCAGTATTTT.

The chain recombines TRBV6-2 or TRBV6-3 with TRBJ1-6, with 8 bases fitting TRBD1. V shed 7 bases, J shed 9 bases, and the junction held 8 bases outside the gene matches. The CDR3 consists of 14 residues. From germline, CDR1 is MNHEY and CDR2 SVGEGT. CDR3 loop: CASNRGQAGSPLHF. The DNA of the CDR3 is TGTGCCAGCAACCGGGGACAGGCGGGTTCACCCCTCCACTTT.

This chain uses TRBV9 with TRBJ1-2, with a weak D call TRBD1 (6 bases). Trimming left V 0 bases short and J 4 bases short, with 10 bases between. The germline CDR1 and CDR2 sequences are SGDLS and YYNGEE. This CDR3 is built from 14 residues. In DNA, the CDR3 is TGTGCCAGCAGCGTAGTTGGGGGCGGCTATGGCTACACCTTC. Its translation: CASSVVGGGYGYTF.

This clonotype showed up just a few times. V is TRBV24-1 and J is TRBJ2-5, with D tentatively TRBD1 or TRBD2 (5 bases each). V lost 6 bases and J lost 1, with 17 bases in between. CDR3 length equals 16 residues. CDR1 is KGHDR and CDR2 is SFDVKD in the germline V gene. The CDR3 DNA sequence: TGTGCCACCAGTTTACCCGGGACGGCGGTCCAAGAGACCCAGTACTTC. Protein product: CATSLPGTAVQETQYF.

The V call is TRBV7-2, the J call TRBJ2-4; TRBD1 aligns across 7 bases. Unmatched junction bases numbered 16, after V lost 8 bases and J lost 6 bases. Germline V lookup: CDR1 SGHTA, CDR2 FQGNSA. The CDR3 is 16 residues long. The CDR3 nucleotides are TGTGCCAGCGCCAGGGACAGATCTATCGCCCGAAACATTCAGTACTTC. It yields the protein CASARDRSIARNIQYF.

The V and J genes are TRBV20-1 and TRBJ1-1; D is ambiguous. Germline CDR1 reads DFQATT; CDR2 reads SNEGSKA (reference sequence). V lost 3 bases and J lost 5, with 7 bases in between. The CDR3 loop spans 11 amino acids. For the CDR3, the DNA is TGCAGTGCTAGGAAGCGGACTGAAGCTTTCTTT. This gives the protein CSARKRTEAFF.

The chain carries TRBV9 and TRBJ2-1, with TRBD2 matching over 13 bases. J lost 15 bases, V lost 0 bases, and 12 bases had no gene match. The CDR3 covers 16 residues. Germline CDR1 reads SGDLS; CDR2 reads YYNGEE. In DNA form, the CDR3 reads TGTGCCAGCAGCGTAGATTGGGGACTAGCGGGGTCCCGAGCGTTCTTC. Encoded protein: CASSVDWGLAGSRAFF. The whole variable domain, remainder taken from reference TRBV9 and TRBJ2-1, is DSGVTQTPKHLITATGQRVTLRCSPRSGDLSVYWYQQSLDQGLQFLIQYYNGEERAKGNILERFSAQQFPDLHSELNLSSLELGDSALYFCASSVDWGLAGSRAFFGPGTRLTVL.

V usage is TRBV12-3 or TRBV12-4 and J usage is TRBJ2-5; D call uncertain. With the DNA end fitting TRBJ2-1 better, the J assignment may be wrong. The CDR3 totals 13 residues. CDR3: CASTIPYEDEQFF. The CDR3 DNA is TGTGCCAGCACCATCCCTTATGAGGATGAGCAGTTCTTC.

The chain employs TRBV20-1 and TRBJ1-2; 9 nucleotides match TRBD1. CDR3 length: 13 amino acids. In germline, CDR1 is DFQATT, CDR2 SNEGSKA (reference sequence). Trimming took 4 bases from V and 2 from J; bases not matched to a gene: 2. CDR3 loop: CSATGQGNYGYTF. Written as DNA, the CDR3 is TGCAGTGCTACGGGACAGGGAAACTATGGCTACACCTTC.

This rearrangement joins TRBV7-9 to TRBJ2-7, with 7 bases lining up with TRBD1. Germline V gives CDR1 SEHNR, CDR2 FQNEAQ (reference sequence). V lost 10 bases to trimming and J lost 3 bases; unmatched junction nucleotides: 3. The length of the CDR3 is 11 residues. The CDR3 region is CAIDRDYEQYF. CDR3 sequence (DNA): TGTGCCATCGACAGGGACTACGAGCAGTACTTC.